This record looks at one T cell receptor beta chain sequence and its context. A junction boundary mismatches the germline segment, possibly from a read error. The source of the sample is a study of blood T cell repertoires in COVID-19. Overall study: Acute-phase and convalescent COVID-19 samples originated in the United States, Italy and Spain. T cells, B-cell-depleted T cells, or PBMCs supplied cDNA or gDNA.

Here immunoSEQ multiplex PCR was the method, and the copy in TCRdb shows in-frame clones only, minus some. The sample carries about 150,000 clones, approximately 84% recorded once. Seattle researchers signed up patients amid active infection and tracked them longitudinally. This CDR3 has 14 residues. Germline V gene data show CDR1 as SGHRS and CDR2 as YFSETQ. This receptor was taken from a woman aged 80 or over with COVID-19, enrolled during active disease. The rearrangement joins TRBV5-1 to TRBJ2-3, with D possibly being TRBD1 (5 bases). The material sequenced was peripheral blood. The CDR3 sequence is CASSLDTNTDTQYF. The CDR3 DNA sequence: TGCGCCAGCAGTTTGGACACCAACACAGATACGCAGTATTTT.